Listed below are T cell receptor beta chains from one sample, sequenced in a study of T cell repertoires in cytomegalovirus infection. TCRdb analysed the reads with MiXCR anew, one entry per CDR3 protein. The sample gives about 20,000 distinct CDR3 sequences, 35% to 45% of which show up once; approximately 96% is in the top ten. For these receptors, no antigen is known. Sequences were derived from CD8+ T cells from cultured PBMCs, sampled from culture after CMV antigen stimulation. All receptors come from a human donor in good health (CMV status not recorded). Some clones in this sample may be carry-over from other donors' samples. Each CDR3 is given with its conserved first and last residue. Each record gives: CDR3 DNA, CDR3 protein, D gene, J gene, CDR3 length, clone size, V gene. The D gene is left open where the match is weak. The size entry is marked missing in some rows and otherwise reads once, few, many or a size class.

DNA: TGCAGCGTCCAACCCAGGGGAGGCCGCACTGAAGCTTTCTTT
CDR3: CSVQPRGGRTEAFF
D: NA
J: TRBJ1-1
length: 14
size: NA
V: TRBV29-1

DNA: TGCGCCAGCAGCATTGGACAGGGCGTAGATACGCAGTATTTT
CDR3: CASSIGQGVDTQYF
D: TRBD1
J: TRBJ2-3
length: 14
size: NA
V: TRBV5-1

DNA: TGTGCCAGCAGCTATTATGCAACTAATGAAAAACTGTTTTTT
CDR3: CASSYYATNEKLFF
D: NA
J: TRBJ1-4
length: 14
size: NA
V: TRBV7-2

DNA: TGCAGCGTTGAAGGTGGTACGCGGGACCTCTCTGGAAACACCATATATTTT
CDR3: CSVEGGTRDLSGNTIYF
D: NA
J: TRBJ1-3
length: 17
size: NA
V: TRBV29-1

DNA: TGTGCCAGCAGCCAAGAGGCCCTTTCCTACGAGCAGTACTTC
CDR3: CASSQEALSYEQYF
D: NA
J: TRBJ2-7
length: 14
size: NA
V: TRBV3-1

DNA: TGCGCCAGCAGCCAAGACGCAATGGGGACCTCTGGAAACACCATATATTTT
CDR3: CASSQDAMGTSGNTIYF
D: NA
J: TRBJ1-3
length: 17
size: few
V: TRBV4-3

DNA: TGTGCCACCCGGGTTGAAGACACACAAAATGAGCAGTTCTTC
CDR3: CATRVEDTQNEQFF
D: NA
J: TRBJ2-1
length: 14
size: NA
V: TRBV5-4

DNA: TGTGCCAGCAGTTACTCGAGGTCAGGCTGGCGTGGCTACACCTTC
CDR3: CASSYSRSGWRGYTF
D: NA
J: TRBJ1-2
length: 15
size: NA
V: TRBV6-5

DNA: TGTGCCACCTTGACAGGGATGGGGGAAGAGACCCAGTACTTC
CDR3: CATLTGMGEETQYF
D: TRBD1
J: TRBJ2-5
length: 14
size: NA
V: TRBV28

DNA: TGCGCCAGCAGCCAAGAGGGGGACTACGGGTCCCTAGGTGGAAACATTCAGTACTTC
CDR3: CASSQEGDYGSLGGNIQYF
D: TRBD2
J: TRBJ2-4
length: 19
size: NA
V: TRBV4-1

DNA: TGTGCCAGCAGCCCTCAGGAGGGAGCGAGGAACTACGAGCAGTACTTC
CDR3: CASSPQEGARNYEQYF
D: NA
J: TRBJ2-7
length: 16
size: NA
V: TRBV7-9

DNA: TGCGCCAGCAGCTCACAGGGGGGGTCCTACGAGCAGTACTTC
CDR3: CASSSQGGSYEQYF
D: NA
J: TRBJ2-7
length: 14
size: NA
V: TRBV5-1

DNA: TGTGCCAGCAGCTTAGGTTCTAGCGGGGTTGGCCATGAGCAGTTCTTC
CDR3: CASSLGSSGVGHEQFF
D: TRBD2
J: TRBJ2-1
length: 16
size: NA
V: TRBV7-8

DNA: TGTGCCAGCAGCTCAGCAGGGCTAGCGGTTCTACAAGTGGAGACCCAGTACTTC
CDR3: CASSSAGLAVLQVETQYF
D: TRBD2
J: TRBJ2-5
length: 18
size: NA
V: TRBV7-6

DNA: TGTGCCATCGAAACCAGAGGGGAGACCCAGTACTTC
CDR3: CAIETRGETQYF
D: NA
J: TRBJ2-5
length: 12
size: NA
V: TRBV11-2

DNA: TGTGCCAGCAGCTACGGGGGTGGGGGCTACACCTTC
CDR3: CASSYGGGGYTF
D: NA
J: TRBJ1-2
length: 12
size: few
V: TRBV12-3/TRBV12-4

DNA: TGCGCCAGCAGTGAGGGGGGACTAGCGGGTGATGAGCAGTTCTTC
CDR3: CASSEGGLAGDEQFF
D: TRBD2
J: TRBJ2-1
length: 15
size: NA
V: TRBV10-2

DNA: TGTGCCAGCAGCTTGGGCTCTTCACCCCTCCACTTT
CDR3: CASSLGSSPLHF
D: NA
J: TRBJ1-6
length: 12
size: medium-sized
V: TRBV5-4

DNA: TGTGCCAGCAGCCCCGGGACTAGCGTGTACCAAGAGACCCAGTACTTC
CDR3: CASSPGTSVYQETQYF
D: TRBD2
J: TRBJ2-5
length: 16
size: NA
V: TRBV5-5

DNA: TGTGCCACCAGTGATGGGACTAGCGGGGGAAGCACAGATACGCAGTATTTT
CDR3: CATSDGTSGGSTDTQYF
D: TRBD2
J: TRBJ2-3
length: 17
size: NA
V: TRBV24-1

DNA: TGTGCCAGCAGAACTAGCGTCGGGGAGACCCAGTACTTC
CDR3: CASRTSVGETQYF
D: TRBD2
J: TRBJ2-5
length: 13
size: NA
V: TRBV12-3/TRBV12-4

DNA: TGTGCCAGCAGCTTAGGCCAGGCGAACTACGAGCAGTACTTC
CDR3: CASSLGQANYEQYF
D: NA
J: TRBJ2-7
length: 14
size: NA
V: TRBV7-9

DNA: TGTGCCAGCAGACTAGCGGGAGGTGCCGAGCAGTACTTC
CDR3: CASRLAGGAEQYF
D: TRBD2
J: TRBJ2-7
length: 13
size: few
V: TRBV12-3/TRBV12-4

DNA: TGCGCCAGCAGCCAAGATCCGACAGTTAACTATGGCTACACCTTC
CDR3: CASSQDPTVNYGYTF
D: NA
J: TRBJ1-2
length: 15
size: many
V: TRBV4-3

DNA: TGTGCCAGCAGCTTGGGGCTCGGAGGGGGTAGGGTGAACACTGAAGCTTTCTTT
CDR3: CASSLGLGGGRVNTEAFF
D: NA
J: TRBJ1-1
length: 18
size: NA
V: TRBV7-2

DNA: TGTGCCAGCAACAAGGACACCGGGGAGCTGTTTTTT
CDR3: CASNKDTGELFF
D: NA
J: TRBJ2-2
length: 12
size: few
V: TRBV2

DNA: TGTGCCAGCAGCTCCCCCTCAGGGGGCTCGGCTACTGAAGCTTTCTTT
CDR3: CASSSPSGGSATEAFF
D: TRBD1
J: TRBJ1-1
length: 16
size: NA
V: TRBV7-3